This entry concerns a single TCR beta chain. Its cognate antigen is unknown. Both 60 Vbeta primers and 13 Jbeta primers went into the PCR. Only in-frame clones appear in the TCRdb table, and some are missing; sequencing was by immunoSEQ multiplex PCR. The table has approximately 190,000 clones, roughly nine tenths seen once. This sample is drawn from a study of cytomegalovirus exposure and HLA in healthy donors. Overall study: Genetic ancestry analysis placed over 75% of the 398 donors that were genotyped in the Caucasian-associated cluster.

General study points: The presence/absence work took it that sequencing depth was about the same across donors. Sequencing had likely introduced a cluster of highly shared sequence variants as an artifact.

The CDR3 is 13 residues long. The V gene's germline CDR1 is MNHEY and CDR2 SMNVEV (reference sequence). With 6 bases clipped from V and 6 bases from J, the junction kept 6 bases outside the gene matches. The source of this sequence is a boy younger than 10 in good health and CMV-seronegative. This chain joins TRBV27 and TRBJ2-7; 9 positions agree with TRBD1. Sequencing used PBMCs. CDR3 sequence reads: CASRGTGPREQYF. In DNA form, the CDR3 reads TGTGCCAGCAGGGGGACAGGGCCACGCGAGCAGTACTTC.